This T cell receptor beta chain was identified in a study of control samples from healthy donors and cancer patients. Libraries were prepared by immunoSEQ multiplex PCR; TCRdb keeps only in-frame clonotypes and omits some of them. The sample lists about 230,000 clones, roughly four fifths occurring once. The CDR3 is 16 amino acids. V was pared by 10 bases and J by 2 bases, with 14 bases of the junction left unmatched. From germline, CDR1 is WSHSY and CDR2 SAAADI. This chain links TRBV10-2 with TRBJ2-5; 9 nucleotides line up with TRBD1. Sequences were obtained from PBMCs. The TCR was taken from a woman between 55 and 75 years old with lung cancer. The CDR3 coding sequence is TGCGCCACCCGAGGGACAGGGCGTGGGAGACAAGAGACCCAGTACTTC. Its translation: CATRGTGRGRQETQYF.